The entry below gives a single T cell receptor (beta chain) sequence along with its context. Random hexamers were used to reverse transcribe about 0.45 to 1 ug of RNA. TCR beta CDR3 was amplified by immunoSEQ covering 54 Vbeta and 13 Jbeta. In TCRdb, the immunoSEQ multiplex PCR reads were re-called with MiXCR into one record per CDR3 protein. Here the sample spans approximately 100,000 distinct CDR3 sequences, 85% to 95% being singletons. Per the germline V gene, CDR1 is SGHTA and CDR2 is FQGTGA. CDR3 size: 15 residues. Losses at the gene ends were 5 bases for V and 1 base for J; bases not matched to a gene: 8. This sample stems from a study of CD8 T cells in Susac syndrome.

What was sequenced was CD8+ T cells from PBMCs. The chain joins TRBV7-3 to TRBJ2-7; TRBD1 agrees at 7 bases. The source of this sequence is a human donor in good health. CDR3 loop: CASSPEATGSYEQYF. Written as DNA, the CDR3 is TGTGCCAGCAGCCCCGAGGCGACAGGGTCCTACGAGCAGTACTTC. Based on the CDR3 plus reference TRBV7-3 and TRBJ2-7, the full variable domain is GAGVSQTPSNKVTEKGKYVELRCDPISGHTALYWYRQSLGQGPEFLIYFQGTGAADDSGLPNDRFFAVRPEGSVSTLKIQRTERGDSAVYLCASSPEATGSYEQYFGPGTRLTVT.